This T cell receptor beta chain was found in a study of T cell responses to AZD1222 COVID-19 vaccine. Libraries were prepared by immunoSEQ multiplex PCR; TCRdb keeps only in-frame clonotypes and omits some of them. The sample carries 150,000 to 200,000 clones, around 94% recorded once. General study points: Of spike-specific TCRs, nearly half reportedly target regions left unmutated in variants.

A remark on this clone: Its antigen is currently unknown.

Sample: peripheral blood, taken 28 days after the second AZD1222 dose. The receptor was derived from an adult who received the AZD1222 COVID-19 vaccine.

CDR3 protein: CASSQPRYEQYF. In DNA, the CDR3 is TGCGCCAGCAGTCAACCCCGGTACGAGCAGTACTTC. The chain links TRBV23-1 to TRBJ2-7; D not resolved. TRBV23-1 belongs to the ORF category, with a function that is uncertain. This CDR3 has 12 amino acids. V lost 2 bases and J lost 4, with 6 bases in between.